Listed below are T cell receptor beta chains from one sample, sequenced in a study of T cell responses to AZD1222 COVID-19 vaccine. Some clones are missing from TCRdb's copy, which holds only in-frame ones; the method was immunoSEQ multiplex PCR. The profile shows approximately 150,000 clones, 85% to 95% of them singletons. Sequencing used peripheral blood, obtained 28 days after the second AZD1222 dose. These receptors came from an adult who received the AZD1222 COVID-19 vaccine. CDR3s include the opening cysteine and the closing phenylalanine or tryptophan. D genes are given only for firm matches. Size is omitted from some rows. Given values are once, few, many or a class for expanded clones.

cdr3_aa: CASGTGFFGQPQHF; cdr3_nt: TGCGCCAGTGGTACAGGGTTTTTTGGGCAGCCCCAGCATTTT; v_call: TRBV4-1; clone_size: -; d_call: -; j_call: TRBJ1-5
cdr3_aa: CAWASGSLQKNEQFF; cdr3_nt: TGTGCCTGGGCTAGCGGGAGCTTACAAAAGAATGAGCAGTTCTTC; v_call: TRBV30; clone_size: -; d_call: TRBD2; j_call: TRBJ2-1
cdr3_aa: CASSQNQVTEAFF; cdr3_nt: TGCGCCAGCAGCCAAAATCAGGTGACTGAAGCTTTCTTT; v_call: TRBV4-1; clone_size: -; d_call: -; j_call: TRBJ1-1
cdr3_aa: CASSFTGTVEKLFF; cdr3_nt: TGTGCCAGCAGCTTCACCGGGACGGTCGAAAAACTGTTTTTT; v_call: TRBV7-8; clone_size: -; d_call: -; j_call: TRBJ1-4
cdr3_aa: CASTHGTSGNDEQFF; cdr3_nt: TGTGCCAGCACCCACGGGACTAGCGGGAACGATGAGCAGTTCTTC; v_call: TRBV6-6; clone_size: once; d_call: TRBD2; j_call: TRBJ2-1
cdr3_aa: CASSPARLAGDGELFF; cdr3_nt: TGTGCCAGCAGCCCAGCAAGACTAGCGGGAGACGGGGAGCTGTTTTTT; v_call: TRBV28; clone_size: -; d_call: TRBD2; j_call: TRBJ2-2
cdr3_aa: CASSPPEGSYYGYTF; cdr3_nt: TGCGCCAGCAGCCCTCCGGAGGGCAGCTACTATGGCTACACCTTC; v_call: TRBV5-1; clone_size: -; d_call: -; j_call: TRBJ1-2
cdr3_aa: CASSVGGRTNYGYTF; cdr3_nt: TGTGCCAGCAGCGTAGGGGGGCGGACTAACTATGGCTACACCTTC; v_call: TRBV9; clone_size: -; d_call: -; j_call: TRBJ1-2
cdr3_aa: CASQLGQGSNQPQHF; cdr3_nt: TGTGCCAGTCAATTGGGACAGGGATCCAATCAGCCCCAGCATTTT; v_call: TRBV19; clone_size: -; d_call: TRBD1; j_call: TRBJ1-5
cdr3_aa: CASGASGRRDEQFF; cdr3_nt: TGCGCCAGCGGGGCCAGCGGGAGACGGGATGAGCAGTTCTTC; v_call: TRBV10-2; clone_size: -; d_call: TRBD2; j_call: TRBJ2-1
cdr3_aa: CASSGTGGTDTQYF; cdr3_nt: TGTGCCAGCAGTGGGACAGGGGGCACAGATACGCAGTATTTT; v_call: TRBV27; clone_size: -; d_call: TRBD1; j_call: TRBJ2-3
cdr3_aa: CASSSGTSGINTGELFF; cdr3_nt: TGCGCCAGCAGCTCCGGGACTAGCGGGATTAACACCGGGGAGCTGTTTTTT; v_call: TRBV5-1; clone_size: -; d_call: TRBD2; j_call: TRBJ2-2
cdr3_aa: CASSQGVEYTGELFF; cdr3_nt: TGCGCCAGCAGCCAGGGAGTCGAGTACACCGGGGAGCTGTTTTTT; v_call: TRBV4-1; clone_size: -; d_call: -; j_call: TRBJ2-2
cdr3_aa: CASSAGTGLTEAFF; cdr3_nt: TGTGCCAGCAGCGCCGGGACAGGCCTCACTGAAGCTTTCTTT; v_call: TRBV9; clone_size: -; d_call: TRBD1; j_call: TRBJ1-1
cdr3_aa: CASSLDRGSNEQFF; cdr3_nt: TGTGCCAGCAGCTTAGATCGGGGCAGCAATGAGCAGTTCTTC; v_call: TRBV11-3; clone_size: once; d_call: -; j_call: TRBJ2-1
cdr3_aa: CASSLGQATTYTF; cdr3_nt: TGTGCCAGCAGCTTGGGCCAGGCAACAACCTACACCTTC; v_call: TRBV5-6; clone_size: -; d_call: -; j_call: TRBJ1-2
cdr3_aa: CASSQQETQYF; cdr3_nt: TGTGCCAGCAGTCAACAAGAGACCCAGTACTTC; v_call: TRBV5-6; clone_size: -; d_call: -; j_call: TRBJ2-5
cdr3_aa: CASSLTTPVSGNTIYF; cdr3_nt: TGTGCCAGCAGTTTAACTACTCCAGTCTCTGGAAACACCATATATTTT; v_call: TRBV27; clone_size: -; d_call: -; j_call: TRBJ1-3
cdr3_aa: CASLENTEAFF; cdr3_nt: TGTGCCAGCTTGGAAAACACTGAAGCTTTCTTT; v_call: TRBV2; clone_size: once; d_call: -; j_call: TRBJ1-1
cdr3_aa: CASSGSYNEQFF; cdr3_nt: TGTGCCAGCTCGGGCTCCTACAATGAGCAGTTCTTC; v_call: TRBV2; clone_size: -; d_call: -; j_call: TRBJ2-1